This record covers a single TCR beta chain. The antigen remains unidentified. The data were obtained in a study of T-cell reconstitution after alpha-beta-depleted transplantation in children. The library targeted TCRbeta and was prepared with unique molecular identifiers. TCRdb fed the PCR reads into MiXCR, producing one record per CDR3 protein. The top ten clones hold around 0.76% of a sample with around 700,000 distinct CDR3 sequences, around 13% of them seen once. Study outcomes and limitations: Surviving recipient T cells and thymic progenitors produced the high day-60 TCRbeta diversity seen in some patients. A year post-transplant, T-cell counts and diversity derived mostly from newly produced T cells. Several hundred rapidly expanded clones from non-depleted graft cells reportedly supplied alpha-beta T cells about two months post-transplant.

V was pared by 5 bases and J by 4 bases, with 18 bases between. The CDR3 contains 16 residues. The input for sequencing was PBMCs, taken before TCRalphabeta/CD19-depleted stem cell transplant. This clonotype originated in a girl aged 2 to 10 with congenital amegakaryocytic thrombocytopenia, due to receive a stem cell transplant. The chain recombines TRBV12-3 or TRBV12-4 with TRBJ2-1; possibly TRBD1 or TRBD2 for D (5 bases each). CDR3 loop: CASSVPIGTRYNEQFF. CDR3 DNA sequence: TGTGCCAGCAGTGTCCCCATCGGGACCCGGTACAATGAGCAGTTCTTC.